The 31 T cell receptor beta chains presented below share a single source sample, sequenced in a study of glioma-infiltrating T cells. Using RNA template, CDR3s of TCR alpha and beta were amplified with iRepertoire arm-PCR. TCRdb re-analysed the multiplex PCR reads in MiXCR, keeping a single row per CDR3 protein. This sample has about 110,000 distinct CDR3 sequences, with 25% to 30% found just once. Sequenced material: glioma tissue, nonneoplastic brain tissue, or PBMCs (not recorded which). Receptors originate from a human donor with low-grade glioma or glioblastoma, undergoing nonglioma brain surgery, or in good health (not recorded which).

The chain has TRBV6-2 or TRBV6-3 and TRBJ1-1; possibly TRBD1 for D (6 bases). Germline CDR1 reads MNHEY; CDR2 reads SVGEGT. Trimming removed 2 bases at V and 4 bases at J, with 26 bases between. This CDR3 contains 19 residues. The CDR3 nucleotides read TGTGCCAGCAGTTACGAGGGGGGGAGGACAGTGCGCTTTAGCACTGAAGCTTTCTTT. Translating gives CASSYEGGRTVRFSTEAFF.

This clonotype occurred many times. The chain combines TRBV25-1 with TRBJ2-4; D is unresolved. CDR1 and CDR2 from the germline V gene are MGHDK and SYGVNS. The V and J ends lost 4 bases and 1 base respectively, with 11 bases between them. This CDR3 has 15 residues. CDR3 coding DNA: TGTGCCAGCAGTGCTCCCGGCCGGGCCAAAAACATTCAGTACTTC. Translating gives CASSAPGRAKNIQYF.

This clonotype was seen at least ten times. The rearrangement uses TRBV7-3 and TRBJ2-3; no firm D call. This CDR3 comprises 12 residues. CDR1 is SGHTA, CDR2 FQGTGA, per germline. V shed 1 base and J shed 5 bases, with 4 bases lying between them. CDR3 residues: CASSLKGDTQYF. The CDR3 nucleotides read TGTGCCAGCAGCTTAAAGGGAGATACGCAGTATTTT.

This clonotype was seen many times. This chain joins TRBV4-1 and TRBJ1-5; TRBD1 agrees at 8 bases. Trimming took 0 bases from V and 8 from J; bases not matched to a gene: 6. The CDR3 length is 15 residues. Germline values: CDR1 MGHRA, CDR2 YSYEKL. The CDR3, as DNA: TGCGCCAGCAGCCAAGAGTCGGACAGGGCAGAGCCCCAGCATTTT. Its protein product is CASSQESDRAEPQHF.

Worth noting for this clonotype: This may come from a read error, since a much larger clone is one base off. The chain couples TRBV2 to TRBJ2-1; no reliable D call. Per the germline V gene, CDR1 is SNHLY and CDR2 is FYNNEI. Trimming took 8 bases from V and 10 from J, leaving 18 bases between them. The CDR3 covers 13 residues. The CDR3 region is CASGGRAESEQFF. CDR3 bases: TGTGCCAGCGGTGGCCGGGCGGAATCCGAGCAGTTCTTC.

This clonotype was detected many times. The J gene is TRBJ2-5, the V gene TRBV19, with 7 bases that match TRBD2. CDR1 and CDR2 from the germline V gene are LNHDA and SQIVND (reference sequence). This CDR3 is built from 12 residues. J gave up 7 bases and V 8 bases, and 7 bases lay outside the gene matches. The CDR3 bases are TGTGCCAGTGCGGGAGAGGAGCGGACCCAGTACTTC. It specifies CASAGEERTQYF.

This clonotype was counted ten times or more. V usage is TRBV20-1 and J usage is TRBJ1-4; 11 bases are shared with TRBD1. Germline V gene sequence: CDR1 DFQATT, CDR2 SNEGSKA (reference sequence). V lost 6 bases to trimming and J lost 7 bases; unmatched junction nucleotides: 7. This CDR3 is 14 amino acids long. Here the CDR3 DNA reads TGCAGTGCAGGAGGGACAGGGGGAGGTGAAAAACTGTTTTTT. As protein: CSAGGTGGGEKLFF.

This clonotype was found many times. This chain connects TRBV20-1 to TRBJ2-1; possible D gene TRBD2, 6 bases. From germline, CDR1 is DFQATT and CDR2 SNEGSKA (reference sequence). The length of the CDR3 is 11 residues. Here the CDR3 reads CSAPWREEQFF. The CDR3 DNA sequence: TGCAGCGCCCCCTGGCGGGAAGAGCAGTTCTTC.

V usage is TRBV4-1 and J usage is TRBJ2-4; perhaps TRBD2 as D (5 bases). The CDR3 spans 18 residues. V was trimmed by 1 base and J by 0 bases, leaving 16 bases between them. Germline V CDR1 and CDR2: MGHRA, YSYEKL. The CDR3 DNA reads as TGCGCCAGCAGCCAAGGTGGGGAGCAGCTCGGAGCCAAAAACATTCAGTACTTC. It translates to CASSQGGEQLGAKNIQYF.

Details on this clonotype: A read error may account for a junction end that differs from germline. The chain combines TRBV6-1 with TRBJ2-1; 8 bases match TRBD1. CDR1 and CDR2 (germline): MNHNS, SASEGT. CDR3 length: 13 residues. As DNA, the CDR3 is TGTTCCGGCGCAGGGGGCCAGTTTAATGAGCAATTCTTC. It is translated as CSGAGGQFNEQFF.

A remark on this clonotype: A much larger clone lies a single base off, so this may be a read error. V usage is TRBV7-3 and J usage is TRBJ1-1; 8 bases match TRBD1. The germline gives CDR1 SGHTA, CDR2 FQGTGA. V was pared by 5 bases and J by 5 bases, with 7 bases of the junction left unmatched. The CDR3 is made up of 14 amino acids. CDR3 DNA: TGTGCCAGCAGCCAAGGGACAGGAGGTACTGAAGCTTTCTTT. As protein: CASSQGTGGTEAFF.

V and J are TRBV28 and TRBJ2-1; D is unresolved. Germline lookup yields CDR1 MDHEN and CDR2 SYDVKM. Trimming cost V 2 bases and J 13 bases, with 21 bases left between them. The CDR3 has 15 residues. In DNA form, the CDR3 reads TGTGCCAGCAGTTTACGCGCGTACACCGACAATGGTCAGTTCTTC. Protein product: CASSLRAYTDNGQFF.

This clonotype was detected ten times or more. V usage is TRBV20-1 and J usage is TRBJ2-5, with D unresolved. V lost 0 bases, J lost 6 bases, and 11 bases lay in between. Germline-derived CDR1 and CDR2 are DFQATT and SNEGSKA (reference sequence). CDR3 size: 13 residues. This CDR3 is CSARDQITQTQYF. The CDR3 region has the DNA TGCAGTGCTAGAGATCAAATTACACAGACCCAGTACTTC.

This clonotype showed up many times. This rearrangement joins TRBV11-2 to TRBJ1-4; 10 bases are a match to TRBD1. Trimming removed 5 bases from V and 4 bases from J; junction bases left unmatched: 7. This CDR3 region has 16 residues. Germline lookup yields CDR1 SGHAT and CDR2 FQNNGV. The CDR3 region has the DNA TGTGCCAGCAGCAAAGGGACAGGGGTTCGTAATGAAAAACTGTTTTTT. It codes for CASSKGTGVRNEKLFF.

This chain connects TRBV7-8 to TRBJ2-1; TRBD2 is a possible D gene (7 bases). This CDR3 comprises 17 residues. Trimming pared 5 bases from V and 3 bases from J, leaving 20 bases between. The germline CDR1 and CDR2 sequences are SGHVS and FQNEAQ. The CDR3 here is CASSMGAGVGVYNEQFF. Here the CDR3 DNA reads TGTGCCAGCAGCATGGGGGCGGGAGTAGGAGTCTACAATGAGCAGTTCTTC.

This clonotype has at least ten counts. The J gene is TRBJ2-7, the V gene TRBV24-1; D not certain. The CDR3 runs to 11 residues. V dropped 5 bases and J dropped 6 bases, with 7 bases sitting between them. In germline, CDR1 is KGHDR, CDR2 SFDVKD. The CDR3 sequence: CATSVGFEQYF. The CDR3 DNA is TGTGCCACCAGTGTGGGATTCGAGCAGTACTTC.

This clonotype was observed a few times. The rearrangement joins TRBV10-3 to TRBJ2-7; 9 positions match TRBD2. V lost 7 bases, J lost 4 bases, and 5 bases stayed unmatched. The CDR3 totals 13 residues. The germline V gene encodes CDR1 ENHRY and CDR2 SYGVKD. The CDR3 coding sequence is TGTGCCATCACCACGGGACTAGCTTACGAGCAGTACTTC. The encoded protein is CAITTGLAYEQYF.

This clonotype was recorded at least ten times. The chain carries TRBV28 and TRBJ1-5, with unresolved D. Germline V CDR1 and CDR2: MDHEN, SYDVKM. CDR3 size: 12 residues. V dropped 6 bases and J dropped 0 bases, with 3 bases sitting between them. The CDR3 DNA follows: TGTGCCAGCAGGCATAGCAATCAGCCCCAGCATTTT. Protein: CASRHSNQPQHF.

There are many counts of this clonotype. The genes are TRBV24-1 and TRBJ2-1; D remains ambiguous. The V gene's germline CDR1 is KGHDR and CDR2 SFDVKD. This CDR3 comprises 15 residues. Between the trimmed V and J ends, which lost 4 bases and 2 bases, there was a span of 11 bases. The CDR3 DNA reads TGTGCCACCAGTGACCCCACGCAGGCCTACAATGAGCAGTTCTTC. It yields the protein CATSDPTQAYNEQFF.

Many counts were recorded for this clonotype. The junction does not match germline at one end; this may be a read error. The chain employs TRBV20-1 and TRBJ1-6; tentatively, D is TRBD1 (5 bases). The CDR3 spans 16 residues. Germline assignment: CDR1 DFQATT and CDR2 SNEGSKA (reference sequence). CDR3 loop: CSARAGGSSYNSPLHF. CDR3 nucleotide sequence: TGCAGTGCGAGAGCCGGGGGGAGCTCCTATAATTCACCCCTCCACTTT.

At least ten counts were recorded for this clonotype. The J gene is TRBJ2-7, the V gene TRBV20-1; no clear D gene. The CDR3 consists of 14 residues. Trimming shortened V by 1 base and J by 0 bases, and 10 bases separated the two germline ends. Germline lookup yields CDR1 DFQATT and CDR2 SNEGSKA (reference sequence). The CDR3 region is CSARVARSSYEQYF. The CDR3 DNA reads TGCAGTGCTAGAGTGGCAAGGAGCTCCTACGAGCAGTACTTC.

About this clonotype: A much larger clonotype is one base distant, so this may be a read error. The rearrangement joins TRBV11-2 to TRBJ2-3, with D uncertain. The V gene's germline CDR1 is SGHAT and CDR2 FQNNGV. The CDR3 covers 14 residues. The CDR3 bases are TGTGCCTGCAGCTTGGGGTTAAGAACAGATACGCAGTATTTT. Protein sequence: CACSLGLRTDTQYF. The full variable domain, with the rest looked up from reference TRBV11-2 and TRBJ2-3, is EAGVAQSPRYKIIEKRQSVAFWCNPISGHATLYWYQQILGQGPKLLIQFQNNGVVDDSQLPKDRFSAERLKGVDSTLKIQPAKLEDSAVYLCACSLGLRTDTQYFGPGTRLTVL.

Many counts were recorded for this clonotype. This sequence joins TRBV6-2 or TRBV6-3 and TRBJ2-1; D is tentatively TRBD1 or TRBD2 (6 bases each). With 8 bases removed from V and 0 bases from J, the gap between germline ends came to 14 bases. Germline-derived CDR1 and CDR2 are MNHEY and SVGEGT. This CDR3 spans 15 amino acids. In nucleotides, the CDR3 is TGTGCCAGCGTAGGGGGGCGAAGCTCCTACAATGAGCAGTTCTTC. This gives the protein CASVGGRSSYNEQFF.

This clonotype was recorded many times. The chain carries TRBV7-6 and TRBJ2-3, with 10 bases fitting TRBD2. The CDR3 covers 18 residues. With V trimmed by 5 bases and J by 6 bases, 17 bases remained unmatched. Germline loops: CDR1 SGHVS, CDR2 FNYEAQ. CDR3 coding DNA: TGTGCCAGCAGCCAAGAGCCCCTAGCTAGCGGGAGAGTCGATACGCAGTATTTT. It specifies CASSQEPLASGRVDTQYF.

This clonotype was recorded at least ten times. This sequence joins TRBV4-1 and TRBJ2-1; 8 nucleotides agree with TRBD1. Germline lookup yields CDR1 MGHRA and CDR2 YSYEKL. CDR3 size: 15 residues. V lost 1 base and J lost 5; bases outside the gene matches: 4. The CDR3, as DNA: TGCGCCAGCAGCCAAGTGGGACAGGCCAACAATGAGCAGTTCTTC. This translates into CASSQVGQANNEQFF.

This clonotype has only one observation. A much bigger clone sits one base away, suggesting this may be a read error. The chain joins TRBV6-5 to TRBJ2-4, with 10 bases identical to TRBD2. CDR3 size: 20 residues. From germline, CDR1 is MNHEY and CDR2 SVGAGI. The CDR3 spells CASSYPPIAGGEVAKSIQYF. CDR3 nucleotide sequence: TGTGCCAGCAGTTACCCTCCTATAGCGGGGGGTGAGGTAGCCAAAAGCATTCAGTACTTC.

This clonotype was observed at least ten times. The chain combines TRBV18 with TRBJ2-7; D could derive from TRBD1 or TRBD2 (5 bases each). Looked up from germline, CDR1 is KGHSH and CDR2 is LQKENI. V was shortened by 4 bases and J by 6 bases, with 19 bases between the two germline ends. The CDR3 extends over 15 amino acids. This CDR3 is CASSLSGTDSSEQYF. The CDR3 nucleotides read TGTGCCAGCTCACTCTCAGGGACCGACTCTAGCGAGCAGTACTTC.

In the case of this clonotype: A read error may explain this, as a much larger clone is one base away. The J gene is TRBJ2-5, the V gene TRBV4-1, with 10 bases identical to TRBD2. The CDR3 has 16 residues. Germline assignment: CDR1 MGHRA and CDR2 YSYEKL. The CDR3 sequence: CASSLEVAGGQETQYF. The CDR3 region has the DNA TGTGCCAGCAGCTTGGAAGTAGCGGGGGGTCAAGAGACCCAGTACTTC.

This clonotype was counted many times. The gene calls are TRBV10-2 and TRBJ2-2; 7 bases align to TRBD1. V was pared by 5 bases and J by 3 bases, with 6 bases of the junction left unmatched. The germline CDR1 and CDR2 sequences are WSHSY and SAAADI. CDR3 size: 15 residues. The CDR3 region is CASSSQGGHTGELFF. CDR3 DNA sequence: TGCGCCAGCAGTTCACAAGGGGGCCACACCGGGGAGCTGTTTTTT.

This clonotype was found many times. The genes are TRBV7-2 and TRBJ2-7, with 13 bases identical to TRBD2. The ends lost 5 bases at V and 0 bases at J; junction bases unmatched: 4. The germline V gene has CDR1 SGHTA and CDR2 FQGNSA. The CDR3 runs 16 residues. The CDR3 spells CASSITSGGDSYEQYF. The CDR3 DNA reads as TGTGCCAGCAGCATCACTAGCGGGGGGGACTCCTACGAGCAGTACTTC.

This clonotype occurred many times. The chain carries TRBV6-6 and TRBJ2-2, with TRBD2 identical over 8 bases. Trimming took 2 bases from V and 1 from J; bases not matched to a gene: 3. The CDR3 extends over 16 amino acids. Germline V CDR1 and CDR2: MNHNY, SVGAGI (reference sequence). DNA for the CDR3: TGTGCCAGCAGTTACACCCGGGGGGGGAACACCGGGGAGCTGTTTTTT. Protein product: CASSYTRGGNTGELFF.